These 6 T cell receptor beta chains originate from one sample sequenced in a study of CD8 T cells in ankylosing spondylitis. Each CDR3 protein gets one entry after TCRdb re-called the 5' RACE reads with MiXCR. The data show about 160,000 distinct CDR3 sequences, roughly 10% seen once. Sequenced material: blood, either unsorted or a sorted T cell fraction (not recorded which). These receptors came from a female donor with ankylosing spondylitis or in good health (not recorded which).

The chain combines TRBV19 with TRBJ2-5; 9 bases are a match to TRBD1. The germline V gene encodes CDR1 LNHDA and CDR2 SQIVND (reference sequence). This CDR3 region has 14 residues. Trimming at V came to 10 bases and at J to 6 bases, leaving 12 bases not matched to a gene. CDR3 loop: CATPRYRGQKTQYF. As DNA, the CDR3 is TGTGCCACCCCACGGTACAGGGGGCAAAAGACCCAGTACTTC.

This clonotype came up a few times. This chain uses TRBV6-2 or TRBV6-3 with TRBJ1-1; D remains unclear. The CDR3 runs to 13 residues. Trimming removed 0 bases at V and 1 base at J, with 3 bases between. CDR1 and CDR2 (germline): MNHEY, SVGEGT. The CDR3 region has the DNA TGTGCCAGCAGTTACTCGACGAACACTGAAGCTTTCTTT. Its translation is CASSYSTNTEAFF.

This clonotype was detected many times. The rearrangement uses TRBV28 and TRBJ2-3; TRBD2 aligns across 9 bases. The V segment lost 5 bases and the J segment 4 bases; nucleotides outside the gene matches: 13. Germline V CDR1 and CDR2: MDHEN, SYDVKM. This CDR3 has 17 amino acids. The CDR3 sequence: CASSTATSGGGADTQYF. CDR3 DNA: TGTGCCAGCAGTACTGCGACTAGCGGAGGGGGGGCAGATACGCAGTATTTT.

The chain links TRBV4-2 to TRBJ2-4; 8 bases are shared with TRBD2. Losses at the gene ends were 4 bases for V and 0 bases for J; bases not matched to a gene: 11. Per germline, CDR1 LGHNA and CDR2 YNFKEQ. This CDR3 spans 18 amino acids. CDR3 loop: CASSPSPYLAGAKNIQYF. CDR3 bases: TGTGCCAGCAGCCCCAGCCCGTATCTAGCGGGAGCCAAAAACATTCAGTACTTC.

The CDR3 sequence is CASSDRVETQYF. The DNA for the CDR3 is TGTGCCAGCAGCGACAGGGTTGAGACCCAGTACTTC. The genes are TRBV12-3 or TRBV12-4 and TRBJ2-5; TRBD1 matches at 7 bases. The trim removed 6 bases at V and 5 bases at J, leaving 3 bases unmatched. This CDR3 spans 12 amino acids.

In its sample, this clonotype was seen a few times. This rearrangement joins TRBV9 to TRBJ1-1; D remains unclear. Germline-derived CDR1 and CDR2 are SGDLS and YYNGEE. Trimming cost V 2 bases and J 4 bases, with 9 bases left between them. The CDR3 spans 13 residues. CDR3 DNA: TGTGCCAGCAGCGTTTTGGCCGGCACTGAAGCTTTCTTT. It yields the protein CASSVLAGTEAFF.